This TCR beta chain emerged from a study of graft-versus-host responses after intestinal transplantation (dated by TCRdb to the early 2020s). Turning to the overall study: Multivisceral, liver-intestinal, or isolated intestinal transplants were received by the recipients. All recipients received anti-thymocyte globulin induction followed by maintenance tacrolimus and steroids for approximately 3 years. After intestinal transplantation, graft-versus-host and host-versus-graft alloreactive T cell clones were followed in the graft, circulation and bone marrow using bulk TCR-beta CDR3 sequencing. To identify alloreactive clones, pre-transplant mixed lymphocyte reaction products were sequenced and compared with unstimulated pre-transplant donor and recipient T cells. The cohort enrolled about two dozen intestinal transplant recipients including one retransplant, and 3 patients lacking pretransplant specimens were excluded. A peak of at least 4% donor T cells among recipient peripheral blood mononuclear cells was the definition used for donor T cell macrochimerism. Rather than going through the commercial service, samples from three later patients were sequenced in-house on an Illumina MiSeq and processed with MiXCR. Overall study results and their limits: In the allografts of patients with donor T cell macrochimerism, GvH to HvG T cell clonal ratios were high. GvH clones were detected in recipient bone marrow, and some appeared earlier in ileal mucosa or blood, consistent with an intestinal mucosal origin. Conclusions were limited by the relatively low number and heterogeneity of intestinal transplant patients. Peak levels of circulating GvH clones were associated with declines in HvG clones early after transplant.

Library generation was performed with the immunoSEQ multiplex PCR assay. For most patients, genomic DNA was subjected to high-throughput TCR-beta CDR3 sequencing by Adaptive Biotechnologies. Concerning the study's data processing: Adaptive's ImmunoSEQ software supplied the TCR sequencing data for 18 patients, while MiXCR and VDJtools were used to process three other patients. CDR3 nucleotide sequences shared between donor and recipient were removed because their origin could not be assigned. To count as alloreactive, a clone needed at least 2-fold expansion over unstimulated cells and a minimum CFSE-low frequency of 0.002% (template counts) or 0.001% (read counts). Clones were considered mappable if detected in sequenced pre-transplant spleen, lymph node, or MLR CFSE-low populations of the donor or recipient. Cumulative frequency of alloreactive clones was calculated as a percentage of all sequences weighted by copy number. The table comes from immuneACCESS by way of TCRdb, which keeps in-frame sequences with V and J called. Part of the clones is missing from these tables; in studies checked, under half for an unresolved V gene and the rest for unknown reasons. V, J and clone size are those of that table, while D and trimming were read from the DNA. This sample gives 77,000 or so clones in total; roughly 90% of them show up just once. Clones ranked in the top ten supply 0.55% to 0.8% of the sample.

Blood samples were collected up to 4 times in the first month after transplant and then at least monthly when available. Points on this clone: Its antigen is unknown. It has no much larger one-base neighbor in the sample; base qualities were not kept.

Sample: PBMCs, taken 98 days after intestinal transplantation. The clonotype was recovered from a human patient who received an intestinal transplant, so some T cells may come from the graft donor.

The CDR3 protein sequence reads: CASSPLTGDVADTQYF. The DNA sequence is given as TGTGCCAGCAGCCCGCTGACAGGGGATGTTGCAGATACGCAGTATTTT. The chain joins TRBV5-4 to TRBJ2-3, with TRBD1 matching 8 junction bases. CDR1 SGHNT and CDR2 YYREEE were looked up in the germline V gene (reference sequence). The CDR3 runs 16 amino acids, cysteine and phenylalanine included. The read is trimmed to its CDR3 DNA, 48 bases read in frame from base 1. The V end gives up 4 bases and the J end 4 bases, leaving 11 bases in the junction not matched to a gene.